The rows below give T cell receptor beta chains drawn from one sample of a study of blood T cell repertoires in COVID-19. The data were produced by immunoSEQ multiplex PCR, yet TCRdb's version contains in-frame clones alone and is incomplete. The profile covers fewer than 400,000 clones, with approximately 90% appearing a single time and roughly 4% taken by the ten largest. Sequencing was carried out using PBMCs or T cells enriched from blood (not recorded which). These receptors all come from a man aged 30-40 years who had recovered from COVID-19. CDR3s include the opening cysteine and the closing phenylalanine or tryptophan. A D gene is named only where the DNA matches it firmly. Size is omitted from some rows. Given values are once, few, many or a class for expanded clones.

j_gene: TRBJ1-4
v_gene: TRBV5-8
abundance: NA
d_gene: NA
CDR3aa: CASSLEGQGRKLFF
CDR3nt: TGTGCCAGCAGCTTGGAGGGGCAGGGAAGAAAACTGTTTTTT

j_gene: TRBJ2-3
v_gene: TRBV28
abundance: once
d_gene: TRBD2
CDR3aa: CASSSRLAGGTDTQYF
CDR3nt: TGTGCCAGCAGTTCGCGACTAGCGGGGGGCACAGATACGCAGTATTTT

j_gene: TRBJ2-7
v_gene: TRBV9
abundance: NA
d_gene: TRBD1
CDR3aa: CASNRDRGDEQYF
CDR3nt: TGTGCCAGCAACCGGGACAGGGGTGACGAGCAGTACTTC

j_gene: TRBJ1-2
v_gene: TRBV19
abundance: NA
d_gene: NA
CDR3aa: CASSIGREAPYGYTF
CDR3nt: TGTGCCAGTAGTATCGGCAGGGAGGCCCCCTATGGCTACACCTTC

j_gene: TRBJ2-7
v_gene: TRBV6-5
abundance: NA
d_gene: NA
CDR3aa: CASSLGKPYEQYF
CDR3nt: TGTGCCAGCAGTCTGGGCAAGCCTTACGAGCAGTACTTC

j_gene: TRBJ1-1
v_gene: TRBV18
abundance: NA
d_gene: TRBD1
CDR3aa: CASSPGTGNTEAFF
CDR3nt: TGTGCCAGCTCACCCGGGACAGGGAACACTGAAGCTTTCTTT

j_gene: TRBJ2-3
v_gene: TRBV29-1
abundance: NA
d_gene: TRBD2
CDR3aa: CSATPTRDRLAGGIDTQYF
CDR3nt: TGCAGCGCGACCCCGACGCGGGACAGACTAGCGGGGGGTATAGATACGCAGTATTTT

j_gene: TRBJ2-2
v_gene: TRBV11-3
abundance: few
d_gene: TRBD2
CDR3aa: CASSLGTRFTGELFF
CDR3nt: TGTGCCAGCAGCTTAGGGACTAGGTTTACCGGGGAGCTGTTTTTT

j_gene: TRBJ1-4
v_gene: TRBV2
abundance: NA
d_gene: NA
CDR3aa: CASSEARGEKLFF
CDR3nt: TGTGCCAGCAGTGAAGCGAGAGGGGAAAAACTGTTTTTT

j_gene: TRBJ2-2
v_gene: TRBV6-5
abundance: NA
d_gene: NA
CDR3aa: CASSYGADRTGELFF
CDR3nt: TGTGCCAGCAGTTACGGGGCAGATAGGACCGGGGAGCTGTTTTTT

j_gene: TRBJ1-2
v_gene: TRBV2
abundance: NA
d_gene: NA
CDR3aa: CASSEDRFNYGYTF
CDR3nt: TGTGCCAGCAGTGAAGACAGATTTAACTATGGCTACACCTTC

j_gene: TRBJ2-1
v_gene: TRBV6-5
abundance: NA
d_gene: NA
CDR3aa: CASSYSSGRGNEQFF
CDR3nt: TGTGCCAGCAGTTACTCTAGCGGTCGAGGCAATGAGCAGTTCTTC

j_gene: TRBJ1-1
v_gene: TRBV6-5
abundance: NA
d_gene: NA
CDR3aa: CAISRRMNTEAFF
CDR3nt: TGTGCCATTTCTAGACGGATGAACACTGAAGCTTTCTTT

j_gene: TRBJ1-2
v_gene: TRBV3-1/TRBV3-2
abundance: few
d_gene: NA
CDR3aa: CASSQTIGRGGYTF
CDR3nt: TGTGCCAGCAGCCAAACCATCGGGCGAGGGGGCTACACCTTC

j_gene: TRBJ1-6
v_gene: TRBV6-1
abundance: NA
d_gene: NA
CDR3aa: CASSEGLLNSPLHF
CDR3nt: TGTGCCAGCAGTGAAGGGCTCCTTAATTCACCCCTCCACTTT

j_gene: TRBJ1-1
v_gene: TRBV5-3
abundance: NA
d_gene: NA
CDR3aa: CARRGDSDREAFF
CDR3nt: TGTGCCAGAAGGGGTGACAGTGACCGTGAAGCTTTCTTT